This TCR beta chain was recovered during a study of CD8 T cells in Susac syndrome. Across the study: Blood was drawn from Susac syndrome patients while they were therapy-naive, on corticosteroids, or on intravenous immunoglobulin alone.

There are 13 residues in the CDR3. J was trimmed by 4 bases and V by 0 bases; bases with no gene match: 2. In germline, CDR1 is GTSNPN, CDR2 SVGIG (reference sequence). This clonotype has only one observation. Random-hexamer reverse transcription was applied to 0.5 to 1 ug RNA. MiXCR, run by TCRdb on the immunoSEQ multiplex PCR reads, gives a single entry per CDR3 protein. This table has roughly 200,000 distinct CDR3 sequences, 91% appearing once. The T cells that were sequenced for TCR beta were CD8+ and CD4+ cells from blood. CD8+ and CD4+ T cells were negatively isolated; TEMRA cells were FACS-enriched.

The clonotype comes from a human donor with Susac syndrome. The sample taken for sequencing was CD4+ T cells from PBMCs. This chain connects TRBV30 to TRBJ1-1, with 7 bases fitting TRBD1. In DNA, the CDR3 is TGTGCCTGGAGTGTACAGGGGAGCACTGAAGCTTTCTTT. Translating gives CAWSVQGSTEAFF.